The 32 T cell receptor beta chains given below trace back to one sample, sequenced in a study of post-analysis software for immune sequencing data. No cognate antigen is known for these TCRs. Study findings and constraints: Patients showed TRBV5-6, TRBV5-1 and TRBV20-1 among four to six TRBV segments more frequent than in controls.

TCR beta cDNA libraries had unique molecular identifiers. Each CDR3 protein is one row after TCRdb ran MiXCR on the PCR reads. The sample has 350,000 to 500,000 distinct CDR3 sequences; less than 40% are singletons. The specimen was blood. These receptors all come from a girl aged 2-10 years with multiple sclerosis.

The rearrangement joins TRBV5-1 to TRBJ2-3; maybe TRBD1 (6 bases). CDR1 and CDR2 (germline): SGHRS, YFSETQ. V shed 6 bases and J shed 0 bases, with 20 bases lying between them. This CDR3 has 17 amino acids. The CDR3 DNA sequence: TGCGCCAGCACATTTCCCTCGGACAGATCTAGCACAGATACGCAGTATTTT. Its translation is CASTFPSDRSSTDTQYF.

This clonotype has only a few counts. The chain uses TRBV29-1 and TRBJ2-7, with D tentatively TRBD1 (6 bases). Germline lookup yields CDR1 SQVTM and CDR2 ANQGSEA. V was trimmed by 4 bases and J by 2 bases, leaving 12 bases between them. The CDR3 loop spans 13 amino acids. The chain's CDR3 is CSVVGRGPYEQYF. CDR3 bases: TGCAGCGTTGTAGGCAGGGGCCCCTACGAGCAGTACTTC.

The CDR3 reads CSVDQDGYTF. Written as DNA, the CDR3 is TGCAGCGTGGACCAGGATGGCTACACCTTC. This sequence joins TRBV29-1 and TRBJ1-2, with D unclear. V was trimmed by 6 bases and J by 6 bases, leaving 8 bases between them. Germline assignment: CDR1 SQVTM and CDR2 ANQGSEA. The CDR3 has 10 residues. The full variable domain, rest sourced from reference TRBV29-1 and TRBJ1-2, is SAVISQKPSRDICQRGTSLTIQCQVDSQVTMMFWYRQQPGQSLTLIATANQGSEATYESGFVIDKFPISRPNLTFSTLTVSNMSPEDSSIYLCSVDQDGYTFGSGTRLTVV.

The chain couples TRBV7-2 to TRBJ1-2; weak D call: TRBD1 (6 bases). V was pared by 5 bases and J by 5 bases, with 21 bases between. The CDR3 is 16 amino acids. Germline CDR1 and CDR2: SGHTA and FQGNSA. The DNA for the CDR3 is TGTGCCAGCAGCCTACCCCATACAGGGAAAGATTATGGCTACACCTTC. Translating it yields CASSLPHTGKDYGYTF.

This chain joins TRBV5-1 and TRBJ2-3; D unclear. This CDR3 is 14 amino acids long. The V end was cut by 1 base, the J end by 6 bases, with 12 bases between. CDR1 is SGHRS, CDR2 YFSETQ, per germline. The CDR3 nucleotides read TGCGCCAGCAGCTTGACGTCCCATAGGGATACGCAGTATTTT. It is translated as CASSLTSHRDTQYF.

In this sample, this clonotype turned up a few times. V gene TRBV3-1 combines with J gene TRBJ2-3; TRBD2 aligns across 13 bases. Trimming removed 7 bases from V and 4 bases from J; junction bases left unmatched: 8. The CDR3 is 16 amino acids. Germline assignment: CDR1 LGHDT and CDR2 YNNKEL (reference sequence). The CDR3 reads CASTGGLAGLADTQYF. In DNA, the CDR3 is TGTGCCAGCACCGGGGGACTAGCGGGGCTTGCAGATACGCAGTATTTT.

This clonotype has a handful of counts. The chain has TRBV5-1 and TRBJ2-1, with D perhaps matching TRBD1 (5 bases). V was pared by 2 bases and J by 6 bases, with 18 bases between. From germline, CDR1 is SGHRS and CDR2 YFSETQ. The CDR3 sequence is 16 residues long. CDR3 DNA sequence: TGCGCCAGCAGCTTTTTAACTTGGGCAGGGCCCAATGAGCAGTTCTTC. Translating gives CASSFLTWAGPNEQFF.

V is TRBV29-1 and J is TRBJ2-1, with 11 bases fitting TRBD2. Germline V gives CDR1 SQVTM, CDR2 ANQGSEA. The CDR3 loop spans 14 amino acids. Germline trimming cut 7 bases from V and 8 bases from J; bases unmatched to any gene: 10. The CDR3 DNA follows: TGCAGCGGACATAGCGGGGGGGGAATGGATGAGCAGTTCTTC. Its protein product is CSGHSGGGMDEQFF.

The rearrangement links TRBV20-1 to TRBJ1-2; D not certain. The ends were cut back, 4 bases at V and 3 bases at J, with 15 bases in the middle. The CDR3 has 14 amino acids. Per the germline V gene, CDR1 is DFQATT and CDR2 is SNEGSKA (reference sequence). CDR3 bases: TGCAGTGCTACCAACTTGGCGGATGACTATGGCTACACCTTC. Amino acids: CSATNLADDYGYTF.

The J gene is TRBJ1-2, the V gene TRBV7-2; D possibly corresponds to TRBD1 (6 bases). With 0 bases removed from V and 7 bases from J, the gap between germline ends came to 12 bases. The CDR3 is made up of 14 amino acids. CDR1 SGHTA and CDR2 FQGNSA come from the germline V gene. CDR3 residues: CASSLAIGGGGYTF. In nucleotides, the CDR3 is TGTGCCAGCAGCTTAGCGATTGGGGGCGGTGGCTACACCTTC.

This rearrangement joins TRBV24-1 to TRBJ2-1, with D hard to call. The V gene's germline CDR1 is KGHDR and CDR2 SFDVKD. The CDR3 spans 15 residues. Trimming took off 9 bases at V and 2 bases at J, with 16 bases between the two ends. Written as DNA, the CDR3 is TGTGCCACCGGGCCTGGGCAGGATACCTACAATGAGCAGTTCTTC. Its translation is CATGPGQDTYNEQFF.

This clonotype was counted a few times. This chain connects TRBV7-9 to TRBJ1-2; 10 positions match TRBD1. This CDR3 has 14 residues. The germline CDR1 and CDR2 sequences are SEHNR and FQNEAQ (reference sequence). The V segment lost 4 bases and the J segment 3 bases; nucleotides outside the gene matches: 2. The CDR3 coding sequence is TGTGCCAGCAGCTCCGGGACAGGGGACTATGGCTACACCTTC. Encoded protein: CASSSGTGDYGYTF.

This clonotype showed up just a few times. This chain links TRBV20-1 with TRBJ2-7, with unresolved D. Trimming cost V 6 bases and J 2 bases, with 17 bases left between them. The CDR3 contains 14 residues. Germline CDR1 reads DFQATT; CDR2 reads SNEGSKA (reference sequence). The CDR3 reads CSAATGEKAYEQYF. The CDR3, as DNA: TGCAGTGCGGCGACTGGAGAAAAGGCCTACGAGCAGTACTTC.

The chain couples TRBV18 to TRBJ2-4; D gene ambiguous. The J call may be in error: the DNA end matches TRBJ2-7 better. Germline values: CDR1 KGHSH, CDR2 LQKENI. CDR3 size: 14 residues. Written as DNA, the CDR3 is TGTGCCAGCTCACCTATGACTCGAACCTACGAGCAGTACTTC. It is translated as CASSPMTRTYEQYF.

This clonotype was found a few times. The genes are TRBV28 and TRBJ1-2; 9 positions match TRBD1. The CDR3 is made up of 14 amino acids. CDR1 is MDHEN, CDR2 SYDVKM, per germline. The trim removed 3 bases at V and 4 bases at J, leaving 3 bases unmatched. The CDR3 nucleotides are TGTGCCAGCAGTTTTGGGACAGGGCGCTATGGCTACACCTTC. As protein: CASSFGTGRYGYTF.

The chain joins TRBV5-5 to TRBJ1-5; D is unclear. There are 15 residues in the CDR3. The V and J ends lost 0 bases and 5 bases respectively, with 12 bases between them. Germline CDR1 and CDR2: SGHKS and YYEKEE (reference sequence). In nucleotides, the CDR3 is TGTGCCAGCAGCTTGGCCTCTGGTGATTATCAGCCCCAGCATTTT. Its translation is CASSLASGDYQPQHF.

Points on this clonotype: At one of its ends the junction is not consistent with the germline gene, which may arise from a read error. The V call is TRBV2, the J call TRBJ1-5, with 7 bases identical to TRBD1. This CDR3 region has 13 residues. Germline values: CDR1 SNHLY, CDR2 FYNNEI. CDR3: CAGRGLRNQPQHF. CDR3 DNA: TGTGCCGGCAGGGGGTTACGAAATCAGCCCCAGCATTTT.

The sample holds a few counts of this clonotype. The genes are TRBV6-5 and TRBJ2-1, with TRBD1 identical over 7 bases. This CDR3 spans 14 amino acids. V lost 5 bases and J lost 2; bases outside the gene matches: 3. Germline V lookup: CDR1 MNHEY, CDR2 SVGAGI. This chain's CDR3 is CASSTGQAYNEQFF. CDR3 bases: TGTGCCAGCAGTACCGGACAGGCCTACAATGAGCAGTTCTTC.

In this sample, this clonotype turned up a few times. The chain employs TRBV5-1 and TRBJ2-7; D unresolved. CDR3 size: 14 residues. The V and J ends lost 0 bases and 2 bases respectively, with 9 bases between them. Germline values: CDR1 SGHRS, CDR2 YFSETQ. DNA for the CDR3: TGCGCCAGCAGCTTGGACGAACGGCCCTACGAGCAGTACTTC. Translated: CASSLDERPYEQYF.

The chain uses TRBV7-8 and TRBJ2-1; D not certain. CDR3 length equals 14 residues. V lost 7 bases and J 10 bases, leaving 20 bases between the germline ends. CDR1 is SGHVS and CDR2 is FQNEAQ in the germline V gene. CDR3 DNA sequence: TGTGCCAGCAACTTTTGGGGTCGAGAAGGGGAGCAGTTCTTC. Amino acid sequence: CASNFWGREGEQFF.

V is TRBV6-2 or TRBV6-3 and J is TRBJ2-1; TRBD2 agrees at 14 bases. This CDR3 contains 16 residues. Trimming cost V 5 bases and J 7 bases; bases outside gene matches: 7. Germline-derived CDR1 and CDR2 are MNHEY and SVGEGT. The CDR3 DNA reads TGTGCCAGCAGTGTTTGGGGACTAGCGGGAGAAAATGAGCAGTTCTTC. It codes for CASSVWGLAGENEQFF.

This clonotype occurred a few times. The chain is built from TRBV6-5 and TRBJ1-4, with D maybe TRBD1 (6 bases). Per germline, CDR1 MNHEY and CDR2 SVGAGI. With 5 bases removed from V and 5 bases from J, the gap between germline ends came to 15 bases. The CDR3 is 15 amino acids. The CDR3 spells CASSNRRGFNEKLFF. The CDR3 DNA is TGTGCCAGCAGTAATCGCAGGGGTTTCAATGAAAAACTGTTTTTT.

This sequence joins TRBV20-1 and TRBJ2-7, with D uncertain. The CDR3 runs 14 residues. The V end was cut by 4 bases, the J end by 3 bases, with 16 bases between. Germline V gives CDR1 DFQATT, CDR2 SNEGSKA (reference sequence). The CDR3 DNA is TGCAGTGCTACAAGCTGGCAGGCCAACTACGAGCAGTACTTC. It translates to CSATSWQANYEQYF.

This clonotype was recorded a few times. The chain has TRBV29-1 and TRBJ2-1; D call uncertain. Germline V gene sequence: CDR1 SQVTM, CDR2 ANQGSEA. The V end lost 1 base, the J end lost 0 bases, and 13 bases lay between the germline ends. There are 16 residues in the CDR3. The CDR3 DNA reads as TGCAGCGTTGAAGGGGGTCCCCAGAGCTCCTACAATGAGCAGTTCTTC. It yields the protein CSVEGGPQSSYNEQFF.

The CDR3 DNA reads TGTGCCAGCAGTTACTGGTCTAGCGGTCCCTCTGGGGCCAACGTCCTGACTTTC. Its protein is CASSYWSSGPSGANVLTF. This chain joins TRBV6-5 and TRBJ2-6; 7 bases are shared with TRBD2. Germline lookup yields CDR1 MNHEY and CDR2 SVGAGI. This CDR3 region has 18 residues. With 1 base clipped from V and 0 bases from J, the junction kept 6 bases outside the gene matches.

The chain uses TRBV6-6 and TRBJ2-1, with 10 bases that match TRBD2. Germline CDR1 reads MNHNY; CDR2 reads SVGAGI (reference sequence). The CDR3 contains 15 residues. The trim removed 6 bases at V and 3 bases at J, leaving 5 bases unmatched. This CDR3 is CASRPPSGGYNEQFF. Written as DNA, the CDR3 is TGTGCCAGCAGGCCCCCTAGCGGGGGCTACAATGAGCAGTTCTTC.

The chain employs TRBV14 and TRBJ2-3, with TRBD2 as a possible D gene (6 bases). V lost 2 bases and J 7 bases, leaving 13 bases between the germline ends. This CDR3 has 14 amino acids. Germline V gene data show CDR1 as SGHDN and CDR2 as FVKESK. The chain's CDR3 is CASSQLRGWHTQYF. The CDR3 DNA sequence: TGTGCCAGCAGCCAATTGCGGGGTTGGCATACGCAGTATTTT. Looking up the rest from reference TRBV14 and TRBJ2-3 gives the full variable domain: EAGVTQFPSHSVIEKGQTVTLRCDPISGHDNLYWYRRVMGKEIKFLLHFVKESKQDESGMPNNRFLAERTGGTYSTLKVQPAELEDSGVYFCASSQLRGWHTQYFGPGTRLTVL.

The gene calls are TRBV29-1 and TRBJ1-1; D perhaps matches TRBD1 (5 bases). From germline, CDR1 is SQVTM and CDR2 ANQGSEA. The CDR3 consists of 14 residues. The V gene lost 6 bases and the J gene lost 1 base, with 15 bases spanning the gap. CDR3 DNA: TGCAGCGTACAAAAACAGGCGGAGAACACTGAAGCTTTCTTT. As protein: CSVQKQAENTEAFF. The whole variable domain, remainder taken from reference TRBV29-1 and TRBJ1-1, is SAVISQKPSRDICQRGTSLTIQCQVDSQVTMMFWYRQQPGQSLTLIATANQGSEATYESGFVIDKFPISRPNLTFSTLTVSNMSPEDSSIYLCSVQKQAENTEAFFGQGTRLTVV.

CDR3 residues: CASSWALVRGATDTQYF. CDR3 sequence (DNA): TGTGCCAGCAGCTGGGCCCTTGTCCGCGGGGCCACAGATACGCAGTATTTT. The chain combines TRBV11-2 with TRBJ2-3; a weak D match, TRBD2 (6 bases). The CDR3 sequence is 17 residues long. From germline, CDR1 is SGHAT and CDR2 FQNNGV. V was pared by 4 bases and J by 2 bases, with 19 bases between.

This clonotype was counted only a few times. The J gene is TRBJ1-6, the V gene TRBV24-1; a weak D match, TRBD1 (5 bases). This CDR3 contains 14 residues. V lost 5 bases and J 10 bases, leaving 14 bases between the germline ends. Germline V gene lookup returns CDR1 KGHDR and CDR2 SFDVKD. The CDR3 spells CATSAAGWGSPLHF. Written as DNA, the CDR3 is TGTGCCACCAGTGCGGCAGGGTGGGGATCACCCCTCCACTTT.

The chain employs TRBV6-6 and TRBJ2-3, with D possibly TRBD2 on 7 matching bases. CDR1 and CDR2 (germline): MNHNY, SVGAGI (reference sequence). V gave up 8 bases and J gave up 6 bases, with 12 bases separating them. The CDR3 contains 12 residues. The CDR3 reads CASGGAGDTQYF. For the CDR3, the DNA is TGTGCCAGCGGGGGGGCGGGGGATACGCAGTATTTT.

There are a few counts of this clonotype. CDR3: CASSSWTSGSRNEQFF. DNA for the CDR3: TGTGCCAGCAGTTCCTGGACTAGCGGGAGTCGCAATGAGCAGTTCTTC. This chain joins TRBV27 and TRBJ2-1; 13 nucleotides match TRBD2. J lost 6 bases, V lost 4 bases, and 6 bases had no gene match. The CDR3 covers 16 residues. Germline CDR1 reads MNHEY; CDR2 reads SMNVEV (reference sequence).